These 6 T cell receptor beta chains originate from one sample sequenced in a study of T cell repertoires in cytomegalovirus infection. TCRdb used MiXCR to reprocess the reads, holding one entry per CDR3 protein. The data show tens of thousands of distinct CDR3 sequences, roughly 44% seen once. Their antigen targets remain unknown. This material consisted of CD8+ T cells from cultured PBMCs, taken from culture after CMV antigen stimulation. Receptors originate from a human donor in good health (CMV status not recorded). Some clones in this sample may be carry-over from other donors' samples.

This clonotype showed up just once. The chain employs TRBV12-3 or TRBV12-4 and TRBJ1-3, with D maybe TRBD1 (6 bases). The CDR3 has 17 residues. V gave up 7 bases and J gave up 1 base, with 20 bases separating them. DNA for the CDR3: TGTGCCAGCATTTCTGCACTCAGGGGATCTTCTGGAAACACCATATATTTT. Amino acids: CASISALRGSSGNTIYF.

The chain links TRBV20-1 to TRBJ2-3; 9 nucleotides line up with TRBD2. This CDR3 comprises 16 residues. Germline lookup yields CDR1 DFQATT and CDR2 SNEGSKA (reference sequence). Germline trimming cut 7 bases from V and 0 bases from J; bases unmatched to any gene: 11. CDR3 coding DNA: TGCAGTGGGGCATTAGCGGGAGAACCAAGCACAGATACGCAGTATTTT. Protein product: CSGALAGEPSTDTQYF.

V gene TRBV2 combines with J gene TRBJ1-5; a weak D match, TRBD1 (6 bases). With 3 bases removed from V and 4 bases from J, the gap between germline ends came to 13 bases. The CDR3 spans 15 residues. The germline CDR1 and CDR2 sequences are SNHLY and FYNNEI. The CDR3 DNA reads as TGTGCCAGCAGTGACTCCAGGACAGAAAATCAGCCCCAGCATTTT. It specifies CASSDSRTENQPQHF.

V usage is TRBV7-9 and J usage is TRBJ2-7; unclear D gene. Germline values: CDR1 SEHNR, CDR2 FQNEAQ (reference sequence). This CDR3 contains 13 residues. The V end lost 8 bases, the J end lost 0 bases, and 11 bases lay between the germline ends. In DNA, the CDR3 is TGTGCCAGCGTGGCCGGTAGCTCCTACGAGCAGTACTTC. Its protein is CASVAGSSYEQYF.

The chain has TRBV7-9 and TRBJ1-5, with 7 bases that match TRBD1. V lost 5 bases to trimming and J lost 6 bases; unmatched junction nucleotides: 4. The CDR3 is 13 residues long. Germline loops: CDR1 SEHNR, CDR2 FQNEAQ (reference sequence). CDR3 sequence: CASSPEGAQPQHF. CDR3 DNA: TGTGCCAGCAGCCCAGAGGGGGCTCAGCCCCAGCATTTT. Drawing the rest from reference TRBV7-9 and TRBJ1-5, the complete variable domain is DTGVSQNPRHKITKRGQNVTFRCDPISEHNRLYWYRQTLGQGPEFLTYFQNEAQLEKSRLLSDRFSAERPKGSFSTLEIQRTEQGDSAMYLCASSPEGAQPQHFGDGTRLSIL.

The chain has TRBV2 and TRBJ2-1; 8 bases are a match to TRBD1. The CDR3 spans 18 residues. The ends lost 2 bases at V and 4 bases at J; junction bases unmatched: 13. Germline assignment: CDR1 SNHLY and CDR2 FYNNEI. CDR3 coding DNA: TGTGCCAGCAGTGAATCCCGGGACAGGCCTGGGGGATACAATGAGCAGTTCTTC. This sequence encodes CASSESRDRPGGYNEQFF.